This TCR beta chain was recorded in a study of blood T cell repertoires in COVID-19. Seattle patients were enrolled during active infection and followed longitudinally. This table comes from immunoSEQ multiplex PCR, and its TCRdb copy is limited to in-frame clones, with some not included. The sample consists of about 220,000 clones, over 75% of them appearing once. This CDR3 region has 17 residues. The germline gives CDR1 MNHNS, CDR2 SASEGT. V lost 3 bases and J lost 13; bases outside the gene matches: 20. The sample consisted of peripheral blood. The clonotype was recovered from a woman aged 70 to 79 with COVID-19, enrolled during active disease. This chain links TRBV6-1 with TRBJ1-4; TRBD1 agrees at 7 bases. CDR3 DNA sequence: TGTGCCAGCAGTGACCGGCCCACGAGAACAGGGGCGGGGGGACTGTTTTTT. Its translation: CASSDRPTRTGAGGLFF.